This T cell receptor beta chain was sequenced in a study of shared clonotypes between healthy human individuals. Study-level results: Roughly 5% of naive CD4 clonotypes were shared across four donors.

Produced via immunoSEQ multiplex PCR; TCRdb's table is partial and in-frame only. The sample carries roughly 2.6 million clones, around nine tenths recorded once. As to this clone: Its antigen is unknown.

The CDR3 loop spans 15 amino acids. Germline CDR1 reads MDHEN; CDR2 reads SYDVKM. V was trimmed by 2 bases and J by 3 bases, leaving 13 bases between them. The sample comprised naive CD4+ T cells sorted from blood. Subset denoted: CD45RA+ positively selected. V usage is TRBV28 and J usage is TRBJ1-2; weak D call: TRBD1 (5 bases). The sequence came from a man aged 18 to 29 in good health. The CDR3 loop reads CASSLSLTTDYGYTF. CDR3 coding DNA: TGTGCCAGCAGTTTAAGCCTAACGACAGACTATGGCTACACCTTC.